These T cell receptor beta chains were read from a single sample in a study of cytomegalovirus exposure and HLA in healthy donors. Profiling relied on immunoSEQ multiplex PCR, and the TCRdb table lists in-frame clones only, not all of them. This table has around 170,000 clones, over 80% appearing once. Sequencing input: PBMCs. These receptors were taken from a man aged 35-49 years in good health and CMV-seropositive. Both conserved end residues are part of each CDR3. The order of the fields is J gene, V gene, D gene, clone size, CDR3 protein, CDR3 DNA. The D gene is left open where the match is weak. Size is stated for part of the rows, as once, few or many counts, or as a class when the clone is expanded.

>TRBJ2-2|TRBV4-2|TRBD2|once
CASSTLAGGIVTGELFF
TGTGCCAGCAGCACACTAGCGGGGGGGATAGTTACAGGGGAGCTGTTTTTT
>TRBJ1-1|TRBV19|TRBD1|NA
CASSNNQGANTEAFF
TGTGCCAGTAGCAACAATCAGGGGGCCAACACTGAAGCTTTCTTT
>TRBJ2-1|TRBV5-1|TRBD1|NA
CASSTRGTGPSNNEQFF
TGCGCCAGCAGCACCCGAGGGACAGGGCCCTCTAACAATGAGCAGTTCTTC
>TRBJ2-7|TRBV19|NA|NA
CASSLQGAGYEQYF
TGTGCCAGTAGTTTGCAAGGGGCTGGCTACGAGCAGTACTTC
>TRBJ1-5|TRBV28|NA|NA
CASSLNTDGNQPQHF
TGTGCCAGCAGTTTAAACACCGATGGCAATCAGCCCCAGCATTTT
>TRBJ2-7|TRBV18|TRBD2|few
CASSLTSGGIYEQYF
TGTGCCAGCTCACTCACTAGCGGGGGGATATACGAGCAGTACTTC
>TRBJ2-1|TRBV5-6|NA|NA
CASSRTRRAFYEQFF
TGTGCCAGCAGCCGAACTAGACGCGCCTTCTATGAGCAGTTCTTC
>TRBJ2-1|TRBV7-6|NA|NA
CASSLRGGNNEQFF
TGTGCCAGCAGCTTACGGGGAGGAAACAATGAGCAGTTCTTC
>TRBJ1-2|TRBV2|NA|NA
CASSEWGRGGYTF
TGTGCCAGCAGTGAATGGGGAAGGGGGGGCTACACCTTC
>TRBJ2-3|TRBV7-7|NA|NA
CASSLGASTDTQYF
TGTGCTAGCAGCTTAGGGGCTAGCACAGATACGCAGTATTTT
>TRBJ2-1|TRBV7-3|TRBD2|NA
CASSLRLAGGPDEQFF
TGTGCCAGCAGCTTAAGACTAGCGGGGGGGCCGGATGAGCAGTTCTTC
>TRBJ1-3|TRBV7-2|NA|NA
CASSTRQPGNTIYF
TGTGCCAGCAGCACCCGACAGCCTGGAAACACCATATATTTT
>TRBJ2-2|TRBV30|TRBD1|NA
CASRQLDRANTGELFF
TGTGCCAGCCGACAACTGGACAGGGCGAACACCGGGGAGCTGTTTTTT
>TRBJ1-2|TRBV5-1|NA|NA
CASSYGGASYYGYTF
TGCGCCAGCAGCTATGGGGGGGCATCTTACTATGGCTACACCTTC
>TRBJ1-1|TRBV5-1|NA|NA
CASSLAPGMRTEAFF
TGCGCCAGCAGCTTGGCCCCGGGGATGCGCACTGAAGCTTTCTTT
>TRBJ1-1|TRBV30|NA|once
CAWSVGQRLEAFF
TGTGCCTGGAGTGTCGGACAGCGACTTGAAGCTTTCTTT
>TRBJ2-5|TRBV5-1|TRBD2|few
CASSSGLAGGMYQETQYF
TGCGCCAGCAGTTCCGGGCTAGCGGGGGGGATGTACCAAGAGACCCAGTACTTC
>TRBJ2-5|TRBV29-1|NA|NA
CSWLGQQETQYF
TGCAGCTGGCTGGGGCAGCAAGAGACCCAGTACTTC
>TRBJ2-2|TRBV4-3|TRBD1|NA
CASSQYWGQGSTGELFF
TGCGCCAGCAGCCAGTACTGGGGACAGGGGTCCACCGGGGAGCTGTTTTTT
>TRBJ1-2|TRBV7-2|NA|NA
CASSRSRGYGYTF
TGTGCCAGCAGCAGATCGAGAGGCTATGGCTACACCTTC
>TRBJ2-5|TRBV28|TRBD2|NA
CASSITSGGPMSETQYF
TGTGCCAGCAGTATTACTAGCGGGGGGCCAATGTCTGAGACCCAGTACTTC
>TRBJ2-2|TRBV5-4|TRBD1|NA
CASSPRDSTGELFF
TGTGCCAGCAGCCCCCGGGACAGCACCGGGGAGCTGTTTTTT
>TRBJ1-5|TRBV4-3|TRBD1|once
CASSQARTGGSQPQHF
TGCGCCAGCAGCCAAGCAAGGACAGGGGGCTCTCAGCCCCAGCATTTT
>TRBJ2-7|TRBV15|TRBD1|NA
CATSRDRTGGEQYF
TGTGCCACCAGCAGAGATAGGACAGGGGGCGAGCAGTACTTC
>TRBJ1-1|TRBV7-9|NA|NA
CASSLVAGRNTEAFF
TGTGCCAGCAGCTTAGTTGCGGGTCGGAACACTGAAGCTTTCTTT
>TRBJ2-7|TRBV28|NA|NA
CASENRVDYEQYF
TGTGCCAGTGAAAACAGGGTAGACTACGAGCAGTACTTC
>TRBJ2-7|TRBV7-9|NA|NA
CASSGESRSSYEQYF
TGTGCCAGCAGCGGCGAGTCGCGGTCCTCCTACGAGCAGTACTTC
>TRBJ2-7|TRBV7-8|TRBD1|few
CASSSRGQGAYEQYF
TGTGCCAGCAGCTCTCGTGGACAGGGAGCCTACGAGCAGTACTTC
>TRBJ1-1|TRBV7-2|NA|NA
CASSAFRGIQGDTEAFF
TGTGCCAGCAGCGCGTTTCGGGGGATCCAGGGAGACACTGAAGCTTTCTTT
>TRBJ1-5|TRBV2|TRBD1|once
CASSADRAGNQPQHF
TGTGCCAGCAGTGCCGACAGGGCCGGAAATCAGCCCCAGCATTTT